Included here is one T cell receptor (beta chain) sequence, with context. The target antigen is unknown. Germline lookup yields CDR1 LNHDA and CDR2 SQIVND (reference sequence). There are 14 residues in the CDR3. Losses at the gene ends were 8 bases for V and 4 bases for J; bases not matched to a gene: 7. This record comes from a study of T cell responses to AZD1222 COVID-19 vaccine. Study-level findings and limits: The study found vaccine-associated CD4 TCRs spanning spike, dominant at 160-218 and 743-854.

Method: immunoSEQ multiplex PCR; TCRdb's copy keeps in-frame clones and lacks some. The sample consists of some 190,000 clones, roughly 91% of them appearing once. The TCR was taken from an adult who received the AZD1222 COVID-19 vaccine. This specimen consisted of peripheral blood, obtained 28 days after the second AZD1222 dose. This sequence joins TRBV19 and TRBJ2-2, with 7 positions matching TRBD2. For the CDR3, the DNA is TGTGCCAGTTCCAACCTAGCGGCCACCGGGGAGCTGTTTTTT. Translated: CASSNLAATGELFF.